This T cell receptor beta chain is from a study of vaccination effects on CD4 cells after COVID-19. Sequencing was preceded by expansion of antigen-specific CD4+ T cells with viral peptide pools in the ViraFEST assay. Following culture for approximately ten days, CD4+ T cells were isolated. All study participants received two doses of BNT162b2 or mRNA-1273 vaccine. Details on this clone: Its antigen is not known.

TCRdb's copy holds only in-frame clones and misses some; the assay was immunoSEQ multiplex PCR. The table lists approximately 83,000 clones, around four fifths of them singletons. CDR1 and CDR2 from the germline V gene are KGHDR and SFDVKD. The CDR3 totals 15 residues. Deletions cut 1 base from V and 6 bases from J, with 14 bases between. The sample in question was CD4+ T cells from PBMCs cultured with HCoV-OC43 spike peptides, obtained after COVID-19 vaccination. As to subset: HCoV-OC43 spike overlapping peptide pool stimulation. V and J are TRBV24-1 and TRBJ1-1; tentatively, D is TRBD1 (5 bases). This sequence was found in a human donor who received a COVID-19 vaccine. CDR3 coding DNA: TGTGCCACCAGTGATTTTCGGCAGGGAAGGGCTGAAGCTTTCTTT. Encoded protein: CATSDFRQGRAEAFF.